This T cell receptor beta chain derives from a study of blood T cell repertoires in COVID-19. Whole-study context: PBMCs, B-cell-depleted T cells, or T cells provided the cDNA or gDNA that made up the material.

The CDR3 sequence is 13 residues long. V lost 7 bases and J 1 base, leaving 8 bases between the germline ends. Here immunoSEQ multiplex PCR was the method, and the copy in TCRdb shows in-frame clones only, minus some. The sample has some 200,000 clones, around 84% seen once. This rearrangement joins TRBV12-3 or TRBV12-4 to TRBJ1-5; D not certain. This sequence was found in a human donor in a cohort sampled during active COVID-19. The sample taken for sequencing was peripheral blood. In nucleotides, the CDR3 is TGTGCCAGCACCAGGTCGAGCAATCAGCCCCAGCATTTT. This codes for CASTRSSNQPQHF.